This T cell receptor (beta chain) emerged from a study of blood T cell repertoires in COVID-19. Germline values: CDR1 MNHEY, CDR2 SVGAGI. The length of the CDR3 is 14 residues. V was clipped by 6 bases and J by 4 bases; unmatched bases: 8. Produced via immunoSEQ multiplex PCR; TCRdb's table is partial and in-frame only. The sample contains roughly 49,000 clones, 87% of which appear only once. Sequencing used peripheral blood. The V call is TRBV6-5, the J call TRBJ1-1, with 7 nucleotides matching TRBD1. This TCR derives from a man aged 45-65 years with active COVID-19. In nucleotides, the CDR3 is TGTGCCAGCAGCGAGGGGCAGGGGGTCACTGAAGCTTTCTTT. Its translation is CASSEGQGVTEAFF.